This T cell receptor (beta chain) was recovered during a study of T cell responses to AZD1222 COVID-19 vaccine. About the research overall: Second-dose recipients at about 4 or about 12 weeks were treated as one pooled group.

Some clones are missing from TCRdb's copy, which holds only in-frame ones; the method was immunoSEQ multiplex PCR. Here the sample spans about 56,000 clones, around 88% being singletons. The source was peripheral blood, collected on day 0 of AZD1222 vaccination. This TCR was recovered from an adult in good health.

The CDR3 DNA reads as TGTGCCAGCACCGACTCCTCGGGAGCGAATGAGCAGTTCTTC. It yields the protein CASTDSSGANEQFF. J is TRBJ2-1 and V is TRBV6-5; maybe TRBD2 (6 bases). This CDR3 comprises 14 residues. Trimming took off 7 bases at V and 7 bases at J, with 17 bases between the two ends. Germline V CDR1 and CDR2: MNHEY, SVGAGI.